Here is one T cell receptor (beta chain) with its context. Its antigen is as yet unknown. The entry originates in a study of T cells expressing NK-cell markers. Broader study findings: In about six donors, dominant CD3+CD56+NKG2C+ clonotypes ranked among the top 10 CD8+ clonotypes.

The germline gives CDR1 LGHNA, CDR2 YNFKEQ. The length of the CDR3 is 12 residues. The cDNA for TCR beta came from 5'RACE template switching with UMIs. TCRdb re-called the 5' RACE reads; every CDR3 protein appears as one record, without DNA. Recorded for this sample: around 110,000 distinct CDR3 sequences. The chain carries TRBV4-2 and TRBJ2-7; no DNA is available, so the TRBD2 call from TCRdb remains unchecked. The clonotype originates from a woman aged 18 to 75 in good health. The sequenced sample consisted of blood T cells: a sorted CD56 or NKG2C T cell subset, CD4+ or CD8+ T cells, or bulk PBMC T cells (not recorded which). This chain's CDR3 is CATSTSGSEQYF.